Sequencing of this T cell receptor beta chain was carried out in a study of identical twins. Each donor (without exception) was a healthy Caucasian. Whole-study findings and limits: The models systematically underestimated how much out-of-frame TCR alpha was shared in monozygotic twins.

This clonotype was seen a handful of times. The antigen is undetermined. TCRdb itself ran the 5' RACE reads through MiXCR, one entry per CDR3 protein. The sample contains around 240,000 distinct CDR3 sequences, 10% of which appear only once. The sample taken for sequencing was memory T cells sorted from blood. The clonotype comes from a man aged 50 to 59 in good health.

For the CDR3, the DNA is TGTGCCAGCAGCGTTGGACAGGGCCCCTACAATGAGCAGTTCTTC. It specifies CASSVGQGPYNEQFF. This sequence joins TRBV9 and TRBJ2-1, with TRBD1 matching 8 bases. The CDR3 has 15 amino acids. Germline CDR1 reads SGDLS; CDR2 reads YYNGEE. Trimming took 2 bases from V and 2 from J; bases not matched to a gene: 3.